Listed below are T cell receptor beta chains from one sample, sequenced in a study of long-term antiretroviral therapy in people with HIV. The protocol was immunoSEQ multiplex PCR, while the TCRdb copy is restricted to in-frame clones and leaves out a portion. This sample carries fewer than 25,000 clones, less than 85% of them seen once, and the ten largest clones take around 15%. This sample comprised unsorted PBMCs, obtained 2.9 years after starting antiretroviral therapy. These receptors all come from a woman aged 30 to 39 with HIV. CDR3s include the opening cysteine and the closing phenylalanine or tryptophan. D genes are given only for firm matches. Clone size appears in some rows only: once, few, many, or a class for an expanded clone.

CSVVRDRVYNEQFF	TGCAGCGTTGTACGGGACAGGGTCTACAATGAGCAGTTCTTC	TRBV29-1	TRBD1	TRBJ2-1	14	NA
CASSVETGGIQPQHF	TGTGCCAGCAGTGTTGAGACAGGGGGCATTCAGCCCCAGCATTTT	TRBV6-1	TRBD1	TRBJ1-5	15	NA
CASSFTLSEVVLGELFF	TGTGCCAGCAGCTTTACCCTATCCGAGGTCGTTCTCGGGGAGCTGTTTTTT	TRBV7-2	NA	TRBJ2-2	17	NA
CASSLNLNTEAFF	TGTGCCAGCAGCTTGAACTTGAACACTGAAGCTTTCTTT	TRBV11-2	NA	TRBJ1-1	13	NA
CASSQQKMNTEAFF	TGTGCCAGCAGCCAACAGAAAATGAACACTGAAGCTTTCTTT	TRBV11-2	NA	TRBJ1-1	14	NA
CASSRTSHSYNEQFF	TGTGCCAGTAGTAGAACTAGCCATTCCTACAATGAGCAGTTCTTC	TRBV19	NA	TRBJ2-1	15	NA
CASRSVGDYGYTF	TGTGCCAGTAGGAGCGTAGGGGACTATGGCTACACCTTC	TRBV14	NA	TRBJ1-2	13	few
CASSPLGASYGYTF	TGTGCCAGCAGCCCTCTGGGGGCATCCTATGGCTACACCTTC	TRBV11-2	NA	TRBJ1-2	14	NA
CASSSQGGNSPLHF	TGCGCCAGCAGCTCCCAGGGGGGGAATTCACCCCTCCACTTT	TRBV5-1	TRBD1	TRBJ1-6	14	few
CASSYAGYGYTF	TGTGCCAGCAGTTACGCCGGCTATGGCTACACCTTC	TRBV6-5	NA	TRBJ1-2	12	once
CSVASGISPNYGYTF	TGCAGCGTTGCGTCCGGGATATCCCCTAACTATGGCTACACCTTC	TRBV29-1	NA	TRBJ1-2	15	NA
CASRAVKNSPLHF	TGTGCCAGCAGGGCAGTTAAGAATTCACCCCTCCACTTT	TRBV6-5	NA	TRBJ1-6	13	once
CATSRIPGLTYNEQFF	TGTGCCACCAGCAGAATACCGGGCCTTACCTACAATGAGCAGTTCTTC	TRBV15	NA	TRBJ2-1	16	NA
CASSQTGNEAFF	TGTGCCAGCAGCCAGACCGGGAATGAAGCTTTCTTT	TRBV7-2	NA	TRBJ1-1	12	NA
CASSERGTGGFSSGANVLTF	TGTGCCAGCAGCGAACGCGGGACAGGGGGCTTCAGCTCTGGGGCCAACGTCCTGACTTTC	TRBV27	TRBD1	TRBJ2-6	20	once
CAWSVPVVTDTQYF	TGTGCCTGGAGTGTACCGGTCGTCACAGATACGCAGTATTTT	TRBV30	NA	TRBJ2-3	14	NA
CASSLVDSGTGVEDTQYF	TGTGCCAGCAGCTTAGTAGATTCCGGGACAGGGGTTGAAGATACGCAGTATTTT	TRBV11-2	TRBD1	TRBJ2-3	18	NA
CAWSLGGRLATNEKLFF	TGTGCCTGGAGTCTTGGAGGGAGGCTAGCAACTAATGAAAAACTGTTTTTT	TRBV30	NA	TRBJ1-4	17	NA
CASGFQMTVNTEAFF	TGTGCTAGTGGTTTCCAAATGACCGTGAACACTGAAGCTTTCTTT	TRBV12-5	NA	TRBJ1-1	15	NA
CASSLEDTEAFF	TGTGCCAGCAGTCTGGAGGACACTGAAGCTTTCTTT	TRBV2	NA	TRBJ1-1	12	NA
CASSQGPGIDEQFF	TGTGCCAGCAGCCAGGGACCAGGAATCGATGAGCAGTTCTTC	TRBV5-5	NA	TRBJ2-1	14	NA
CASSPRGTGADTQYF	TGTGCCAGCAGCCCTCGGGGGACCGGGGCAGATACGCAGTATTTT	TRBV11-3	NA	TRBJ2-3	15	NA
CASSAQQGSEAFF	TGCGCCAGCAGTGCGCAACAGGGGTCTGAAGCTTTCTTT	TRBV10-1	TRBD1	TRBJ1-1	13	NA
CATSRDSQGPVTQYF	TGTGCCACCAGCAGAGACTCTCAGGGTCCTGTAACCCAGTACTTC	TRBV15	NA	TRBJ2-5	15	NA
CASKPEVSSGNTIYF	TGTGCCAGCAAGCCGGAGGTGAGCTCTGGAAACACCATATATTTT	TRBV2	NA	TRBJ1-3	15	NA
CASSHTGAGGYTF	TGTGCCAGCAGTCATACAGGGGCTGGAGGCTACACCTTC	TRBV6-6	TRBD1	TRBJ1-2	13	few
CASSYRDRDNSPLHF	TGTGCCAGCAGTTACCGGGACAGAGATAATTCACCCCTCCACTTT	TRBV6-5	TRBD1	TRBJ1-6	15	NA
CASGIDNSPLHF	TGTGCTAGTGGCATTGATAATTCACCCCTCCACTTT	TRBV12-5	NA	TRBJ1-6	12	few
CAWGDSYEQYF	TGTGCCTGGGGGGACAGCTACGAGCAGTACTTC	TRBV30	TRBD1	TRBJ2-7	11	NA
CASSSRRGNEQFF	TGTGCCAGCAGTAGCCGGCGGGGCAATGAGCAGTTCTTC	TRBV6-1	NA	TRBJ2-1	13	NA
CAISLTGYGISSYNSPLHF	TGTGCCATCAGCCTGACAGGGTACGGTATTAGCTCCTATAATTCACCCCTCCACTTT	TRBV10-3	TRBD1	TRBJ1-6	19	NA
CAISLDSFNSGNTIYF	TGTGCCATCAGCCTGGACAGTTTTAACTCTGGAAACACCATATATTTT	TRBV10-3	NA	TRBJ1-3	16	NA
CASSPFEGTSYTGELFF	TGTGCCAGCTCACCATTCGAGGGTACAAGTTATACCGGGGAGCTGTTTTTT	TRBV18	NA	TRBJ2-2	17	NA
CASSATRNYGYTF	TGTGCCAGCAGCGCGACAAGAAACTATGGCTACACCTTC	TRBV7-2	NA	TRBJ1-2	13	NA
CASSVATSDNYGYTF	TGTGCCAGCAGCGTAGCTACATCAGATAACTATGGCTACACCTTC	TRBV9	NA	TRBJ1-2	15	once
CSVVSGAAGELFF	TGCAGCGTTGTATCAGGGGCGGCCGGGGAGCTGTTTTTT	TRBV29-1	NA	TRBJ2-2	13	NA
CSVRTGEVRNTEAFF	TGCAGCGTTAGGACAGGGGAGGTTAGGAACACTGAAGCTTTCTTT	TRBV29-1	TRBD1	TRBJ1-1	15	few
CASSWAGHMNTEAFF	TGTGCCAGCAGCTGGGCTGGTCACATGAACACTGAAGCTTTCTTT	TRBV5-8	NA	TRBJ1-1	15	NA
CAIGTSGAPSTDTQYF	TGTGCCATCGGGACTAGCGGGGCCCCTAGCACAGATACGCAGTATTTT	TRBV10-3	TRBD2	TRBJ2-3	16	NA
CAWSEGYRNQPQHF	TGTGCCTGGAGTGAGGGGTATCGCAATCAGCCCCAGCATTTT	TRBV30	NA	TRBJ1-5	14	few
CASSLQPGRVEKLFF	TGTGCCAGCAGCTTACAACCCGGGCGAGTGGAAAAACTGTTTTTT	TRBV7-9	NA	TRBJ1-4	15	NA